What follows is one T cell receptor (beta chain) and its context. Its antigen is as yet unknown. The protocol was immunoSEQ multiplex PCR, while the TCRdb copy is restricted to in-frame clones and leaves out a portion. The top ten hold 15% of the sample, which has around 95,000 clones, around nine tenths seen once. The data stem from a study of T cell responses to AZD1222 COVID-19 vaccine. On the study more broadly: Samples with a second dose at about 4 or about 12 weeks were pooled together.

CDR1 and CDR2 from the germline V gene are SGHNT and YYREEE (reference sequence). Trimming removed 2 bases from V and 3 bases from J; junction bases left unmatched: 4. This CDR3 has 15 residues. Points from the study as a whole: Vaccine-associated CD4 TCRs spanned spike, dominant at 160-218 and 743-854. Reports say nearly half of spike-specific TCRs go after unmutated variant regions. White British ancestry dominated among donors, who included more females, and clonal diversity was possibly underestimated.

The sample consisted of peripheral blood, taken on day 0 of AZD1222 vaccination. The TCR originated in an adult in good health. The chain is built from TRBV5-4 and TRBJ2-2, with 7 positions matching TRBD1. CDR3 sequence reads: CASSLPGQHTGELFF. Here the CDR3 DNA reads TGTGCCAGCAGCTTACCGGGACAGCACACCGGGGAGCTGTTTTTT.